A few counts support the clone carrying this TCR beta chain. CDR3 size: 15 residues. J gave up 5 bases and V 3 bases, and 3 bases lay outside the gene matches. Per germline, CDR1 SGHRS and CDR2 YFSETQ. The sample belongs to a study of blood T cell repertoires in COVID-19. Repertoires were generated with immunoSEQ multiplex PCR, while TCRdb's copy carries only in-frame clones and drops some. The sample shows 250,000 to 350,000 clones, around 90% of them seen only once. The V and J genes are TRBV5-1 and TRBJ2-2; 11 bases map to TRBD2. The source of this sequence is a woman aged 18 to 35 with acute COVID-19. Material: PBMCs or T cells enriched from blood (not recorded which). The CDR3: CASSSGLAETGELFF. The DNA of the CDR3 is TGCGCCAGCAGCTCGGGACTAGCGGAAACCGGGGAGCTGTTTTTT.